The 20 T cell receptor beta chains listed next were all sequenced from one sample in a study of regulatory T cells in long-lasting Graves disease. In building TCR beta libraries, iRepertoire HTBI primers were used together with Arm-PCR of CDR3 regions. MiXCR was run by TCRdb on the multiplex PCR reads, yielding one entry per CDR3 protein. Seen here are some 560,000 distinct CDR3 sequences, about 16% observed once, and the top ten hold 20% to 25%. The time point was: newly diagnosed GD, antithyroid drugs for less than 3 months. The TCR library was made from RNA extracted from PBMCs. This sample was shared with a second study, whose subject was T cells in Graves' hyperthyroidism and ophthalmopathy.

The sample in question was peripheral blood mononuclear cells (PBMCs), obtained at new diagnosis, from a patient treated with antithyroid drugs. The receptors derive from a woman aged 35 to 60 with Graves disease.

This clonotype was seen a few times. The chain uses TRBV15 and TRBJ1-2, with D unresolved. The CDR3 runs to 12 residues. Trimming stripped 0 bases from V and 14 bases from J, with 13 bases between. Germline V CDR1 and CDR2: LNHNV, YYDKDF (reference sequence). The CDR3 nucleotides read TGTGCCACCAGCAGAGATGAGGGCCCACCGACCTTC. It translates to CATSRDEGPPTF.

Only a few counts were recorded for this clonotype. The DNA for the CDR3 is TGTGCCAGCGGAACTTCGGGGACAGGGGTGGACACTGAAGCTTTCTTT. Its translation is CASGTSGTGVDTEAFF. The chain has TRBV27 and TRBJ1-1; 10 positions match TRBD1. The CDR3 extends over 16 amino acids. Germline loops: CDR1 MNHEY, CDR2 SMNVEV (reference sequence). J gave up 3 bases and V 8 bases, and 12 bases lay outside the gene matches.

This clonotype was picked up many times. CDR3 sequence reads: CATSIDPKGDTQYF. CDR3 in DNA: TGTGCCACCAGCATCGACCCGAAGGGAGATACGCAGTATTTT. The chain is built from TRBV15 and TRBJ2-3; D gene unclear. Germline-derived CDR1 and CDR2 are LNHNV and YYDKDF (reference sequence). This CDR3 is 14 amino acids long. V gave up 4 bases and J gave up 5 bases, with 13 bases separating them.

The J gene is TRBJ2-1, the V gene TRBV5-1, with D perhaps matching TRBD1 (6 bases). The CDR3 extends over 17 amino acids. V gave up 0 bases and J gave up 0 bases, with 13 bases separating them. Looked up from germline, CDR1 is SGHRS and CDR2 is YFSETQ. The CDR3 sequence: CASSLVGTISSYNEQFF. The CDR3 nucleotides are TGCGCCAGCAGCTTGGTAGGGACAATAAGCTCCTACAATGAGCAGTTCTTC.

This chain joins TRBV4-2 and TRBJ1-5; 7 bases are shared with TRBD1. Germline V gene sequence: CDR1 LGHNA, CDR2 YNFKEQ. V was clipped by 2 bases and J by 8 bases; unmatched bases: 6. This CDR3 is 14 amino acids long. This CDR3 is CASSQLTGEEPQHF. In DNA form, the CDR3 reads TGTGCCAGCAGCCAATTAACAGGGGAAGAGCCCCAGCATTTT.

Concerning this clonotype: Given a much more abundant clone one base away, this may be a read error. The chain's CDR3 is CASSILGGGANEQFF. CDR3 in DNA: TGTGCCAGCAGCATCCTTGGCGGGGGGGCCAATGAGCAGTTCTTC. The V call is TRBV11-2, the J call TRBJ2-1; 9 positions match TRBD2. This CDR3 region has 15 residues. Per germline, CDR1 SGHAT and CDR2 FQNNGV. The trim removed 5 bases at V and 6 bases at J, leaving 8 bases unmatched.

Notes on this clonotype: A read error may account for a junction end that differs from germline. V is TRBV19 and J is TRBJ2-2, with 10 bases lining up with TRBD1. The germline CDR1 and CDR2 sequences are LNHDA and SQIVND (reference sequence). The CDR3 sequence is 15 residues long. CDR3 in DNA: TGTGCCAGCAGTAGGGGACAGGGGAGCTCCGGGGAGCTGTTTTTT. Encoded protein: CASSRGQGSSGELFF.

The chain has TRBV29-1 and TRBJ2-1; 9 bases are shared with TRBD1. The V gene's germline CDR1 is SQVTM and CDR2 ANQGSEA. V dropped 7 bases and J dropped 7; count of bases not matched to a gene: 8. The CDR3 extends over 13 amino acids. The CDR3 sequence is CSGGQGSRNEQFF. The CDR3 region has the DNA TGCAGCGGAGGACAGGGGAGTAGAAATGAGCAGTTCTTC.

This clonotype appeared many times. CDR3 nucleotides: TGCAGTGTAATAGACAGGGGCACTGAAGCTTTCTTT. Its protein product is CSVIDRGTEAFF. The chain uses TRBV20-1 and TRBJ1-1, with 8 bases matching TRBD1. The CDR3 is 12 amino acids. V shed 7 bases, J shed 4 bases, and the junction held 5 bases outside the gene matches. Germline V gene data show CDR1 as DFQATT and CDR2 as SNEGSKA (reference sequence).

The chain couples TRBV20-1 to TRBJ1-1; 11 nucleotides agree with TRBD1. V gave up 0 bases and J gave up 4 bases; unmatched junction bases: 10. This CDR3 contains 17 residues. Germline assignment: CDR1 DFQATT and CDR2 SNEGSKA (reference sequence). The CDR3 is CSARDPGTGGPSTEAFF. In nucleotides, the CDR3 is TGCAGTGCTAGAGACCCCGGGACAGGGGGACCGAGCACTGAAGCTTTCTTT.

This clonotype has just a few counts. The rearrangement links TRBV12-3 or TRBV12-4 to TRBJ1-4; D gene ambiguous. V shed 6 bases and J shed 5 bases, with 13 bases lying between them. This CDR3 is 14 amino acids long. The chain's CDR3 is CASSPGIPNEKLFF. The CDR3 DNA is TGTGCCAGCAGCCCCGGGATCCCGAATGAAAAACTGTTTTTT.

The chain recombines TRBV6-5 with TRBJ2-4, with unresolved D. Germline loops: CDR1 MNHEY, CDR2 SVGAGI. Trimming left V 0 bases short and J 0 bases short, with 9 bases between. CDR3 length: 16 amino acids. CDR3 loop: CASSYSLGLAKNIQYF. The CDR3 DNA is TGTGCCAGCAGTTACTCGTTAGGTCTAGCCAAAAACATTCAGTACTTC.

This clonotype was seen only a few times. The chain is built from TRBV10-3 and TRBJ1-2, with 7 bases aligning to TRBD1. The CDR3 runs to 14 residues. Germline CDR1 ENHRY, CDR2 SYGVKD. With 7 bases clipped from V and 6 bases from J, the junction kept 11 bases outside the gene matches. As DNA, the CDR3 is TGTGCCATCACTCCAGACAGGGTTATTGATGGCTACACCTTC. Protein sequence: CAITPDRVIDGYTF.

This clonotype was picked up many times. The CDR3 is CASSLLATGDQPQHF. In DNA, the CDR3 is TGTGCCAGCAGCTTACTGGCGACAGGGGACCAGCCCCAGCATTTT. The chain joins TRBV7-8 to TRBJ1-5, with 8 bases fitting TRBD1. The CDR3 consists of 15 residues. Germline-derived CDR1 and CDR2 are SGHVS and FQNEAQ. Trimming took 2 bases from V and 7 from J; bases not matched to a gene: 7.

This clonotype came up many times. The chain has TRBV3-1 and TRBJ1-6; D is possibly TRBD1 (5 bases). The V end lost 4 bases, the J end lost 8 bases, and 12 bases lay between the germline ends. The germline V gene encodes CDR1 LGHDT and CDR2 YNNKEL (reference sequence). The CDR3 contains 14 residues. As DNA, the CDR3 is TGTGCCAGCAGCCGGTGGGGGTCGGATTCACCCCTCCACTTT. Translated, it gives CASSRWGSDSPLHF. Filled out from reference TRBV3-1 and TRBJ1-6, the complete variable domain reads DTAVSQTPKYLVTQMGNDKSIKCEQNLGHDTMYWYKQDSKKFLKIMFSYNNKELIINETVPNRFSPKSPDKAHLNLHINSLELGDSAVYFCASSRWGSDSPLHFGNGTRLTVT.

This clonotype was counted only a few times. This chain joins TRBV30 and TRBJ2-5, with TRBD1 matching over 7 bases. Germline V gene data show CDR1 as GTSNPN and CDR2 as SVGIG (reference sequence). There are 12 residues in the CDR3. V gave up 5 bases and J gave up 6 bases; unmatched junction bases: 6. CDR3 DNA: TGTGCCTGGGCAACAGGGGCACAGACCCAGTACTTC. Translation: CAWATGAQTQYF.

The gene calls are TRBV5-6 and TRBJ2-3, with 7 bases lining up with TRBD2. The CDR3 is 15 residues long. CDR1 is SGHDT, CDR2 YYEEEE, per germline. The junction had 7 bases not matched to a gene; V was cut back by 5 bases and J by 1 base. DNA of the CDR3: TGTGCCAGCAGTCTTCCCGGGGGGTGCACAGATACGCAGTATTTT. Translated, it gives CASSLPGGCTDTQYF.

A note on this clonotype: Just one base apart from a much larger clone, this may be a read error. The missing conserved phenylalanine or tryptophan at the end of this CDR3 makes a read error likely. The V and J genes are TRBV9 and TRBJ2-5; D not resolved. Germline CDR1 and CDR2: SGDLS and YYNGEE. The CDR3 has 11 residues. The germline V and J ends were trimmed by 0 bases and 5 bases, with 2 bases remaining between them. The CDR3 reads CASSVVETQYY. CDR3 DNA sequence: TGTGCCAGCAGCGTAGTTGAGACCCAGTACTAC.

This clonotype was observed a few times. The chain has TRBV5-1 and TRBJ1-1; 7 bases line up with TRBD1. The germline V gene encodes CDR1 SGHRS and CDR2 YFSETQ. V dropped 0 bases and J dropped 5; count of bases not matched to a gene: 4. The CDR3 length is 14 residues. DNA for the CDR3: TGCGCCAGCAGCTTGGAGACAGGGACAACTGAAGCTTTCTTT. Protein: CASSLETGTTEAFF.

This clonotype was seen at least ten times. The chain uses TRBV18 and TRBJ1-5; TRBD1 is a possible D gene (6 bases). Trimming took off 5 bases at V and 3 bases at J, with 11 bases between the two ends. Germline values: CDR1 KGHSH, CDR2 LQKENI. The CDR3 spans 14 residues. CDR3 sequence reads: CASSAGDTNQPQHF. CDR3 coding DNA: TGTGCCAGCTCAGCAGGGGACACCAATCAGCCCCAGCATTTT.